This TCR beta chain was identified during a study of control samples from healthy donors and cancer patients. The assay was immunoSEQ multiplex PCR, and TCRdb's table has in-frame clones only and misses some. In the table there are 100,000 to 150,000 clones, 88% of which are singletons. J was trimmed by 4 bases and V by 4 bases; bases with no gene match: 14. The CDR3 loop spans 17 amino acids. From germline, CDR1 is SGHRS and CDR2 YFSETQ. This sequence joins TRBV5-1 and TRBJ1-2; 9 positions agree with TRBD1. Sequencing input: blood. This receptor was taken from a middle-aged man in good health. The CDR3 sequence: CASSQIAGTGQGYGYTF. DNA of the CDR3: TGCGCCAGCAGCCAAATCGCCGGGACAGGGCAAGGCTATGGCTACACCTTC.